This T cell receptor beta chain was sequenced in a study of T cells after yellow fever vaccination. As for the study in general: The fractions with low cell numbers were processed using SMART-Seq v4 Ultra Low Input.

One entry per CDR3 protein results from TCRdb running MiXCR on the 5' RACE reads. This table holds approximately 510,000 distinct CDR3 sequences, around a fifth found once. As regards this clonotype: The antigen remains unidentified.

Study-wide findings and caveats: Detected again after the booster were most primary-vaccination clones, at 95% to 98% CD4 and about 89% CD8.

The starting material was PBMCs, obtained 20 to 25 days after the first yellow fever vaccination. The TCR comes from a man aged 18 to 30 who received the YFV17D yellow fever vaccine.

The CDR3 sequence: CASSLFGDADTQYF. In nucleotides, the CDR3 is TGCGCCAGCAGCTTGTTCGGGGATGCAGATACGCAGTATTTT. The genes are TRBV5-1 and TRBJ2-3, with a weak D call TRBD2 (5 bases). Trimming removed 1 base at V and 4 bases at J, with 10 bases between. Germline CDR1 is SGHRS and CDR2 is YFSETQ. CDR3 length equals 14 residues.